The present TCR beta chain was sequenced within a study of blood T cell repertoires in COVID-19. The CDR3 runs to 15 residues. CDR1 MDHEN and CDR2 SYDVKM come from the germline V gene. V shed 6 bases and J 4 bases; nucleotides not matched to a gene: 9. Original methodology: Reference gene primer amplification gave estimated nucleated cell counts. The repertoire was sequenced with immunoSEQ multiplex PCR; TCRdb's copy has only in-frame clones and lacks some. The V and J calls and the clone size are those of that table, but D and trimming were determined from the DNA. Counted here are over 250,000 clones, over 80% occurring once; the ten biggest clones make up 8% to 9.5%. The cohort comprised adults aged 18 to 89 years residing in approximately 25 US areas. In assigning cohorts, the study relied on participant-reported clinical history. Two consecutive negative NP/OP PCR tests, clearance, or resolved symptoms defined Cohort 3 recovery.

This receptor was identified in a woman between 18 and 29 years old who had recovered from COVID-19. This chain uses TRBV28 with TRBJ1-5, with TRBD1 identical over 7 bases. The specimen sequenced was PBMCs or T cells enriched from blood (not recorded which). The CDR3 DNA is TGTGCCAGCAGCCTAGGGGGCCTGAGGAATCAGCCCCAGCATTTT. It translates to CASSLGGLRNQPQHF.